The present entry profiles one T cell receptor beta chain with its context. The CDR3 is made up of 15 amino acids. Per the germline V gene, CDR1 is SGHRS and CDR2 is YFSETQ. V was cut by 4 bases and J by 2 bases, with 15 bases left in between. This sample is drawn from a study of control samples from healthy donors and cancer patients. The repertoire was sequenced with immunoSEQ multiplex PCR; TCRdb's copy has only in-frame clones and lacks some. The sample gives 170,000 or so clones, around 94% of which show up once; roughly 1.3% is in the top ten. The material sequenced was blood. This chain links TRBV5-1 with TRBJ1-1, with D possibly TRBD1 on 6 matching bases. This sequence was found in a woman younger than 35 in good health. This CDR3 is CASSPSRGGNTEAFF. Written as DNA, the CDR3 is TGCGCCAGCAGCCCCAGTAGGGGGGGCAACACTGAAGCTTTCTTT.